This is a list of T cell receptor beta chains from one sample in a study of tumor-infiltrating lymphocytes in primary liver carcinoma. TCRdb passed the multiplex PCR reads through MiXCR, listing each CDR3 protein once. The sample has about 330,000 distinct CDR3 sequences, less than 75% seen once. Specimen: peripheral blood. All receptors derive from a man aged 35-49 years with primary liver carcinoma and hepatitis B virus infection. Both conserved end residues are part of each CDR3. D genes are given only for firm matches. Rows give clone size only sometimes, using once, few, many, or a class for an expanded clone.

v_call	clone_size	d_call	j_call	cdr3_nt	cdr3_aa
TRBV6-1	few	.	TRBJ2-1	TGTGCCAGCAGTGATCCCAGGGGGGGGGGAACCTACAATGAGCAGTTCTTC	CASSDPRGGGTYNEQFF
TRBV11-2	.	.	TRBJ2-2	TGTGCCAGTGGCTTACTTGGAGCGAACACCGGGGAGCTGTTTTTT	CASGLLGANTGELFF
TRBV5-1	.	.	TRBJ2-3	TGCGCCAGCAGCTTGGGCAGGGGCGATACGCAGTATTTT	CASSLGRGDTQYF
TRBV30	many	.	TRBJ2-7	TGTGCCTGGAGTTTGGCGACCGAGCAGTACTTC	CAWSLATEQYF
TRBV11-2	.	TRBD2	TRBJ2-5	TGTGCCTGCAGCTTACAACTAGCGGGAGGGGAGACACAGTACTTC	CACSLQLAGGETQYF
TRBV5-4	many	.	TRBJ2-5	TGTGCCAGCAGCTTGCGTCTGGGAGGACAAGAGACCCAGTACTTC	CASSLRLGGQETQYF
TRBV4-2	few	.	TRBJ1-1	TGTGCCGGCAGCCAAGTTGAAGACACTGAAGCTTTCTTT	CAGSQVEDTEAFF
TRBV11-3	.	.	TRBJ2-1	TGTGCCAGCGGACGCGGGAACGACAATGAGCAGTTCTTC	CASGRGNDNEQFF
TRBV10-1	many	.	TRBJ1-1	TGCTCACCAGCAGTGAGGACTTTAGGAACCGTCACTGAAGCTTTCTTT	CSPAVRTLGTVTEAFF
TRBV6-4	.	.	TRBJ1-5	TGTGCCAACAGTGCTGGGAGTTTAAGGGATCAGCCCCAGCATTTT	CANSAGSLRDQPQHF
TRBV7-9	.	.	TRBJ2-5	TGTACCAGCAGCACCCAGGGGTGGGACGAGACCCAGTACTTC	CTSSTQGWDETQYF
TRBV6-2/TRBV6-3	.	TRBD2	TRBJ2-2	TGTGCCAGAAGTTACCGCTATCCTAGCGGGACCCTCTCGAACACCGGGGAACTGTTTTTT	CARSYRYPSGTLSNTGELFF
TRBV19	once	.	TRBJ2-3	TGTGCCAGTAGTAAAAGCGGAGCTCGCACAGATACGCAGTATTTT	CASSKSGARTDTQYF
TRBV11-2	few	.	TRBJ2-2	TGTGCCAGGGGGGCGAGAAACACCGGGGAGCTGTTTTTT	CARGARNTGELFF
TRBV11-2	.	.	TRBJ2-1	TGTGCCAGCAGCATCTTGGGGAGAGTTTCCTACAATGAGCAGTTCTTC	CASSILGRVSYNEQFF
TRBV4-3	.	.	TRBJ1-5	TGTGCCAGCAGCCAAGATCAGGACAGAGGCGGGGTGGGTAAGCCCCAGCGTTTT	CASSQDQDRGGVGKPQRF
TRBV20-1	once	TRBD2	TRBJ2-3	TGCAGTGCTATAGCGGGAGGTATAGATACGCAGTATTTT	CSAIAGGIDTQYF
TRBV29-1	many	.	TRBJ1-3	TGCAGCGCCGGGTCTACTGGAAACACCATATATTTT	CSAGSTGNTIYF
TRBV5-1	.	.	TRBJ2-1	TGCCCCAGCAGCTACCAAACGCCGGACGGTCGTAATGAGCAGTTCTTC	CPSSYQTPDGRNEQFF
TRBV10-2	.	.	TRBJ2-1	TGCGCCAGCAGTGGAGCGGGTCTCTCCTACAATGAGCAGTTCTTC	CASSGAGLSYNEQFF
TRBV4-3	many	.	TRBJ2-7	TGCGCCAGCAGCCAAGATCCCGGGAGCTCCTACGAGCAGTACTTC	CASSQDPGSSYEQYF
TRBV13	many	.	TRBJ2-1	TGTGCCAGCAGCGTCACTCGTATTGGGGGTTCCTACAATGAGCAGTTCTTC	CASSVTRIGGSYNEQFF
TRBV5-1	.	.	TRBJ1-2	TGCACCAGCAGCTTGGTTAGCTCAGGCGGTTATGGCTACACCTTC	CTSSLVSSGGYGYTF
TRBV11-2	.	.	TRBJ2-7	TGTGCCAGCAGCCGACCCCCTGGCCTTAAGCAGTACTTC	CASSRPPGLKQYF
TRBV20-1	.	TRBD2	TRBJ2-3	TGTCTGGGGCGGGAGGGCCACCCAGATACGCAGTATTTT	CLGREGHPDTQYF
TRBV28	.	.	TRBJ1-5	TGTGCCAGCAACGAGGACAGATTAGACCAGCCCCAGCATTTT	CASNEDRLDQPQHF
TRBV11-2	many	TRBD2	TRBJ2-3	TGTGCCAGCAGCTCCTCCGGACTAGCGGGAGTAGATACGCAGTATTTT	CASSSSGLAGVDTQYF
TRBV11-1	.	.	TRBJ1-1	TGTGCCAGCAGCTTACTCAATGGGGGAGGGAACACTGAAGCTTTCTTT	CASSLLNGGGNTEAFF
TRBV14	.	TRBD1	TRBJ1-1	TGTGCCAGCAGCCAACGACAGGGGGCGAACACTGAAGCTTTCTTT	CASSQRQGANTEAFF
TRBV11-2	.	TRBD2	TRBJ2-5	TGTGCCAGCAGCTTGGGAGGGGAGACCAACTACTTC	CASSLGGETNYF
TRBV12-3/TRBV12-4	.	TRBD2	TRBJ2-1	TGTGCCAGTAGTTCGGGACTAGTTAGGGGTGAGCAGTTCTTC	CASSSGLVRGEQFF
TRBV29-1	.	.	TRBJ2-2	TGCAGCTCTGACAGACCGAACACCGGGGAGCTGTTTTTT	CSSDRPNTGELFF
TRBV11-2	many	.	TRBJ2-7	TGTGCCAGCAGCCAATTAGGATCTGAAAACTACGAGCAGTACTTC	CASSQLGSENYEQYF
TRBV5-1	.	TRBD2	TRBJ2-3	TGCACCAGCAGCTCTCTCGCGGGAGGGCCAGATACGCAGTATTTT	CTSSSLAGGPDTQYF
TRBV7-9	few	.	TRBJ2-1	TGTGCCAGCAGCCCCTCTCGTGGCTCCTACAATGAGCAGTTCTTC	CASSPSRGSYNEQFF
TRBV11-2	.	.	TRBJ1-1	TGTGCCAGCAGCGCCCGACAGTGCACTGAGGCTTTCTTT	CASSARQCTEAFF
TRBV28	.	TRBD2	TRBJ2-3	TGTGCCAGCAGCCCCGGGGGGTCTAGCACAGATACGCAGTATTTT	CASSPGGSSTDTQYF
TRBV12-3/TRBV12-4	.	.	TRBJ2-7	TGTGCCAACAGTTTTGCAAGTAGTTCTCGCGAGCAGTACTTC	CANSFASSSREQYF
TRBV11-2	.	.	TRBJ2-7	TGTACCAGCAGCCTATCCTCGGGGATTTCCTACGAGCAGTACTTC	CTSSLSSGISYEQYF
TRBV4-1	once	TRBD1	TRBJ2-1	TGCGCCAGCACCCAGAGGGACAGAAGCTACAATGAGCAGTTCTTC	CASTQRDRSYNEQFF
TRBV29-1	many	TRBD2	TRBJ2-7	TGCAGCGTGTTGACTAGCGAAACCTACGAGCAGTACTTC	CSVLTSETYEQYF
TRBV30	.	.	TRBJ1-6	TGTGCCTGGAGTGTACTGAACCGTTCACCCCTCCACTTT	CAWSVLNRSPLHF
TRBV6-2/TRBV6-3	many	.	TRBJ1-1	TGTGCCAGCAGTCCCGGGCAGGGCGGTGAAGCTTTCTTT	CASSPGQGGEAFF
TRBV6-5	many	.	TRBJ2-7	TGTGCCAGCAGTGGTGCTAACGAGCAGTACTTC	CASSGANEQYF
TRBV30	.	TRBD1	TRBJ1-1	TGTGCCTGGGGGACAGGGGACACTGAAGCTTTCTTT	CAWGTGDTEAFF
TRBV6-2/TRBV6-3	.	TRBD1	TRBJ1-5	TGTACCGGCACCCCTACAGAGGGGGCGTATAGCAATCAGCCCCAGCATTTT	CTGTPTEGAYSNQPQHF
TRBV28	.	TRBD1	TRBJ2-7	TGTGCCACCAGAAACGGGGACAGGGACCAATACGTACCTAAGTACGAGCAGTACTTC	CATRNGDRDQYVPKYEQYF
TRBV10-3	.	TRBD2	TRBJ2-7	TGTGTCATCAGTGGACTAGCTGGGTCCTACGAGCAGTACTTC	CVISGLAGSYEQYF
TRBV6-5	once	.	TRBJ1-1	TGTGCCAACAGGAGTACGGGGCTGAACACTGAAGCTTTCTTT	CANRSTGLNTEAFF
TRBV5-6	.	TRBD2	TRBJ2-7	TGTGCCAGCTTTGGACTAGCGGGAGTCACCAGCTCCTACGAGCAGTACTTC	CASFGLAGVTSSYEQYF
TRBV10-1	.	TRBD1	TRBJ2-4	TGCGCTAGCAGTGCCGGGACAGGCATGGAAAACATTCAGTACTTC	CASSAGTGMENIQYF
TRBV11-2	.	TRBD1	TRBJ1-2	TGTGTCAGCAGCTCGACAGGGGTGAATGACTACACCTTC	CVSSSTGVNDYTF